One sample yielded the 4 T cell receptor beta chains listed below, sequenced in a study of blood T cell repertoires in COVID-19. The protocol was immunoSEQ multiplex PCR, while the TCRdb copy is restricted to in-frame clones and leaves out a portion. The sample has about 60,000 clones, 70% to 85% seen once; the top ten hold about 3.4%. Input material: peripheral blood. The receptors were gathered from a man aged 60 to 69 with acute or convalescent COVID-19.

The chain joins TRBV20-1 to TRBJ1-1; a possible D gene is TRBD1 (6 bases). V shed 3 bases and J shed 3 bases, with 14 bases lying between them. The germline CDR1 and CDR2 sequences are DFQATT and SNEGSKA (reference sequence). CDR3 size: 14 residues. CDR3 region: CSASSLAGDTEAFF. CDR3 nucleotides: TGCAGTGCTAGTTCGCTGGCAGGGGACACTGAAGCTTTCTTT.

The rearrangement joins TRBV12-3 or TRBV12-4 to TRBJ2-2; 7 bases align to TRBD2. This CDR3 region has 13 residues. The trim removed 11 bases at V and 3 bases at J, leaving 6 bases unmatched. This chain's CDR3 is CAGGLLDTGELFF. The CDR3 DNA follows: TGTGCCGGGGGACTATTGGACACCGGGGAGCTGTTTTTT.

This clone came up a few times. V and J are TRBV19 and TRBJ2-1; 10 positions match TRBD2. The germline CDR1 and CDR2 sequences are LNHDA and SQIVND (reference sequence). This CDR3 spans 14 amino acids. V shed 7 bases and J 6 bases; nucleotides not matched to a gene: 6. CDR3 protein: CASTRAGGPNEQFF. The CDR3, as DNA: TGTGCCAGTACCCGAGCGGGGGGGCCCAATGAGCAGTTCTTC.

This rearrangement joins TRBV20-1 to TRBJ2-1; 10 bases line up with TRBD2. The V gene's germline CDR1 is DFQATT and CDR2 SNEGSKA (reference sequence). The CDR3 totals 19 residues. The junction had 15 bases not matched to a gene; V was cut back by 3 bases and J by 1 base. The CDR3, as DNA: TGCAGTGCTAGTTCCCTAGCAGCGGGGGGGCAAAGATCCTACAATGAGCAGTTCTTC. Encoded protein: CSASSLAAGGQRSYNEQFF.